A selection of T cell receptor beta chains follows, all from one sample in a study of shared clonotypes between healthy human individuals. Sequenced by immunoSEQ multiplex PCR; TCRdb stores in-frame clones only, minus some. The repertoire holds about 1.9 million clones, with around 93% as singletons. Sequenced: naive CD8+ T cells from PBMCs. Receptors originate from a man younger than 35 in good health. Some clones in this sample may be carry-over from other donors' samples. The CDR3 runs from the conserved cysteine through the conserved F or W. A D gene is named only where the DNA matches it firmly. Clone sizes are given selectively: once, few, many, or a class where the clone is expanded.

TRBD2	TRBV10-3	TRBJ2-1	once	CAISDPTSGDNEQFF	TGTGCCATCAGTGACCCGACTAGCGGGGACAATGAGCAGTTCTTC
.	TRBV19	TRBJ1-2	.	CASNTGTNYGYTF	TGTGCCAGTAATACAGGGACGAACTATGGCTACACCTTC
TRBD1	TRBV7-8	TRBJ2-5	.	CASSTYHRGKETQYF	TGTGCCAGCAGCACCTACCACAGGGGAAAAGAGACCCAGTACTTC
.	TRBV11-2	TRBJ1-2	.	CASSYNGGYTF	TGTGCCAGCAGTTATAATGGAGGCTACACCTTC
TRBD1	TRBV27	TRBJ2-3	.	CASSDRDPDTQYF	TGTGCCAGCTCGGACAGGGATCCAGATACGCAGTATTTT
.	TRBV28	TRBJ2-5	.	CASTPRDGETQYF	TGTGCCAGCACCCCACGGGACGGGGAGACCCAGTACTTC
TRBD2	TRBV2	TRBJ2-5	.	CASSELLGERGVQETQYF	TGTGCCAGCAGTGAACTCCTCGGGGAGCGGGGGGTCCAAGAGACCCAGTACTTC
.	TRBV5-4	TRBJ1-2	.	CASSLFSAGYTF	TGTGCCAGCAGCTTGTTTAGCGCGGGCTACACCTTC
.	TRBV27	TRBJ2-3	.	CASSPGLARDTQYF	TGTGCCAGCAGCCCCGGACTGGCCCGAGATACGCAGTATTTT
.	TRBV7-9	TRBJ1-2	.	CASSLGVGGRYGYTF	TGTGCCAGCAGCTTAGGGGTAGGGGGAAGGTATGGCTACACCTTC
.	TRBV5-1	TRBJ2-1	.	CASSPEGGVGEQFF	TGCGCCAGCAGCCCAGAGGGGGGAGTCGGGGAGCAGTTCTTC
.	TRBV5-5	TRBJ2-2	.	CASSLTGSGTGELFF	TGTGCCAGCAGCTTGACAGGGTCGGGTACCGGGGAGCTGTTTTTT
.	TRBV10-3	TRBJ1-1	.	CAISVPGDTEAFF	TGTGCCATCAGTGTACCAGGTGATACTGAAGCTTTCTTT
.	TRBV28	TRBJ1-2	.	CASSLWATLNYGYTF	TGTGCCAGCAGTTTATGGGCAACCCTGAACTATGGCTACACCTTC
.	TRBV5-1	TRBJ2-7	.	CASSLSARGGGEQYF	TGCGCCAGCAGCTTGTCGGCTCGGGGAGGTGGCGAGCAGTACTTC
.	TRBV21-1	TRBJ2-7	.	CASSKDQRDHYEQYF	TGTGCCAGCAGCAAAGACCAGCGGGATCACTACGAGCAGTACTTC
TRBD1	TRBV5-1	TRBJ1-2	.	CASSSDRIRNYGYTF	TGCGCCAGCAGCTCGGACAGGATCAGAAACTATGGCTACACCTTC
.	TRBV11-2	TRBJ2-6	.	CASSLTWGGDGANVLTF	TGTGCCAGCAGCTTGACTTGGGGAGGAGACGGGGCCAACGTCCTGACTTTC
TRBD1	TRBV5-5	TRBJ2-7	.	CASSSETGTAYEQYF	TGTGCCAGCAGCAGCGAGACCGGGACAGCCTACGAGCAGTACTTC
.	TRBV4-3	TRBJ2-7	.	CASSQEVRYYEQYF	TGCGCCAGCAGCCAAGAGGTCAGATACTACGAGCAGTACTTC
TRBD1	TRBV27	TRBJ1-2	.	CASSLNFGGTGEEGYTF	TGTGCCAGCAGTTTAAATTTCGGTGGGACAGGGGAGGAAGGCTACACCTTC
.	TRBV27	TRBJ2-5	once	CASSPQGGRETQYF	TGTGCCAGCAGTCCGCAGGGCGGGCGGGAGACCCAGTACTTC
TRBD1	TRBV5-1	TRBJ2-5	.	CASSEIGLGTVPFGETQYF	TGCGCCAGCAGCGAAATCGGGTTGGGGACAGTACCCTTCGGGGAGACCCAGTACTTC
TRBD1	TRBV4-1	TRBJ1-1	.	CASRRSGQGAMANTEAFF	TGCGCCAGCAGAAGATCGGGACAGGGGGCTATGGCGAACACTGAAGCTTTCTTT
.	TRBV7-9	TRBJ2-2	few	CASSLAFQGLAGELFF	TGTGCCAGCAGCTTAGCGTTCCAGGGGTTGGCCGGGGAGCTGTTTTTT
.	TRBV28	TRBJ2-7	.	CASNLAGEQYF	TGTGCCAGCAATTTGGCGGGCGAGCAGTACTTC
TRBD2	TRBV29-1	TRBJ2-1	.	CSVEGASGRKVNEQFF	TGCAGCGTTGAGGGGGCTAGCGGGAGGAAGGTAAATGAGCAGTTCTTC
TRBD2	TRBV25-1	TRBJ2-7	.	CASSRTSGRVVQYF	TGTGCCAGCAGCCGGACTAGCGGGAGGGTGGTGCAGTACTTC
.	TRBV19	TRBJ1-2	.	CASSPWDTRTYGYTF	TGTGCCAGTAGTCCCTGGGACACCCGCACCTATGGCTACACCTTC
.	TRBV13	TRBJ2-5	once	CASSGRGGVRGYF	TGTGCCAGCAGCGGTAGGGGTGGGGTAAGGGGGTACTTC
TRBD1	TRBV7-9	TRBJ1-5	once	CASSLDEGATYQPQHF	TGTGCCAGCAGCTTAGATGAGGGGGCCACCTATCAGCCCCAGCATTTT
TRBD1	TRBV4-3	TRBJ1-5	few	CVSARPRGSNQPQHF	TGCGTTTCGGCCCGTCCCAGGGGGAGCAATCAGCCCCAGCATTTT
TRBD2	TRBV27	TRBJ2-7	.	CASSLAGGGNEQYF	TGTGCCAGCAGTTTAGCGGGGGGTGGGAACGAGCAGTACTTC
.	TRBV7-8	TRBJ1-5	.	CASSDVNSNQPQHF	TGTGCCAGCAGCGACGTGAATAGCAATCAGCCCCAGCATTTT
.	TRBV9	TRBJ2-7	.	CASSQTPRGAYEQYF	TGTGCCAGCAGCCAAACTCCTCGGGGGGCGTACGAGCAGTACTTC
.	TRBV11-1	TRBJ2-3	.	CASSFSGKSTDTQYF	TGTGCCAGCAGCTTTAGCGGAAAAAGCACAGATACGCAGTATTTT
.	TRBV7-9	TRBJ2-3	.	CASSERGHTDTQYF	TGTGCCAGCAGCGAAAGGGGCCACACAGATACGCAGTATTTT
.	TRBV6-5	TRBJ2-7	.	CASSYYQGYEQYF	TGTGCCAGCAGTTATTATCAGGGTTACGAGCAGTACTTC
.	TRBV27	TRBJ1-2	.	CASSFGVAYGYTF	TGTGCCAGCAGTTTTGGGGTCGCCTATGGCTACACCTTC
TRBD1	TRBV13	TRBJ1-3	.	CASSSWTGGASGNTIYF	TGTGCCAGCAGCTCCTGGACAGGGGGCGCCTCTGGAAACACCATATATTTT
.	TRBV29-1	TRBJ2-7	.	CSARDSSYEQYF	TGCAGCGCCAGGGATAGCTCCTACGAGCAGTACTTC
TRBD1	TRBV19	TRBJ2-2	once	CASTPTGAPNTGELFF	TGTGCCAGTACCCCTACAGGGGCCCCGAACACCGGGGAGCTGTTTTTT
.	TRBV28	TRBJ2-7	.	CASGDVGGGVREQYF	TGTGCCAGCGGCGACGTCGGGGGCGGGGTGAGGGAGCAGTACTTC
.	TRBV19	TRBJ2-7	.	CASSPTGRPNEQYF	TGTGCCAGTAGTCCGACCGGGCGCCCTAACGAGCAGTACTTC
.	TRBV11-2	TRBJ2-5	.	CASSLTGRGETQYF	TGTGCCAGCAGCTTGACGGGAAGGGGTGAGACCCAGTACTTC
.	TRBV15	TRBJ2-3	once	CATRSDWGSPDTQYF	TGTGCCACCAGATCAGATTGGGGGAGCCCCGATACGCAGTATTTT